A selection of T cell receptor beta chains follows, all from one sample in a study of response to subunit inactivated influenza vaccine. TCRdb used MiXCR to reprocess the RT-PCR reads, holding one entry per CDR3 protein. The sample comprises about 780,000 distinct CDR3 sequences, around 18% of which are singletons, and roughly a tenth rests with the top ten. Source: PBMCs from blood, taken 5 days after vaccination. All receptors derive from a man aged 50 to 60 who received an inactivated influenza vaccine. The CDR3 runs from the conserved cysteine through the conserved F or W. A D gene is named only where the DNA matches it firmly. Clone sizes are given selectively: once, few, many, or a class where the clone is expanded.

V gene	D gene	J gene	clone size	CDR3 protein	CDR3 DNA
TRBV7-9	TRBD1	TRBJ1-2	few	CASSPRTGNGYTF	TGTGCCAGCAGCCCGAGGACAGGGAATGGCTACACCTTC
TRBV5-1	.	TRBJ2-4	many	CASSLRTDGLGIQYF	TGCGCCAGCAGCTTGCGGACAGATGGGCTGGGCATTCAGTACTTC
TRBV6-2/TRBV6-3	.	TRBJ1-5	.	CASSPDRGTQPQHF	TGTGCCAGCAGCCCTGACCGGGGAACTCAGCCCCAGCATTTT
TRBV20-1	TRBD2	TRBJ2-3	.	CSASQSGSGSDTQYF	TGCAGTGCTTCACAAAGCGGGAGTGGTTCAGATACGCAGTATTTT
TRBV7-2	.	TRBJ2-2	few	CASSLVLIGSGELFF	TGTGCCAGCAGCTTAGTTTTAATCGGGAGCGGGGAGCTGTTTTTT
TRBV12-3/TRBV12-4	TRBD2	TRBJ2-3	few	CASSEREILDTQYF	TGTGCCAGCAGCGAGCGGGAGATTTTAGATACGCAGTATTTT
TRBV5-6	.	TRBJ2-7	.	CASSPRPNSYEQYF	TGTGCCAGCAGCCCTCGTCCGAACTCCTACGAGCAGTACTTC
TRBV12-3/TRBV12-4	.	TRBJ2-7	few	CASQGFGGIGYEQYF	TGTGCCAGCCAGGGTTTTGGCGGAATTGGCTACGAGCAGTACTTC
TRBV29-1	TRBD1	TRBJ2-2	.	CSIRQGRTAGELFF	TGCAGCATTCGACAGGGAAGGACGGCGGGGGAGCTGTTTTTT
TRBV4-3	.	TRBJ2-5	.	CASSQEGPGETQHF	TGCGCCAGCAGCCAAGAGGGGCCGGGAGAGACCCAGCACTTC
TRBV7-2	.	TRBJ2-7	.	CASSLGIADHYEQYF	TGTGCCAGCAGCCTTGGGATAGCGGACCACTACGAGCAGTACTTC
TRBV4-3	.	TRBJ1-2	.	CASSQDRGSGYGYTF	TGCGCCAGCAGCCAAGATCGAGGGTCAGGGTATGGCTACACCTTC
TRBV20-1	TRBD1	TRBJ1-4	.	CSASRTGEKLFF	TGCAGTGCTTCAAGGACAGGTGAAAAACTGTTTTTT
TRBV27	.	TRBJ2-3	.	CASMILRGALITDTQYF	TGTGCCAGCATGATTCTACGGGGGGCCCTAATCACAGATACGCAGTATTTT
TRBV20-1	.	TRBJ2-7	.	CSARDRALSSYEQYF	TGCAGTGCTAGAGATCGAGCGCTGAGCTCCTACGAGCAGTACTTC
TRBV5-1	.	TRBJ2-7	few	CASSLVSGPYEQYF	TGCGCCAGCAGCTTGGTTAGCGGACCCTACGAGCAGTACTTC
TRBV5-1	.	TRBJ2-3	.	CASATAGRPDTQYF	TGCGCCAGCGCCACGGCGGGGCGACCAGATACGCAGTATTTT
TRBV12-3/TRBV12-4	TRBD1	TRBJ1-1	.	CASSIGTGFLIEAFF	TGTGCCAGCAGTATCGGGACAGGGTTTCTTATTGAAGCTTTCTTT
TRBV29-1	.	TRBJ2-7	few	CSVDGTSSYEQYF	TGCAGCGTTGATGGGACATCGTCCTACGAGCAGTACTTC
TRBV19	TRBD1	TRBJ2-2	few	CASHRLGGTGTGELFF	TGTGCCAGTCATCGTCTAGGAGGGACAGGGACCGGGGAGCTGTTTTTT
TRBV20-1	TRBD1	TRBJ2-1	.	CSARGGIGTGDYNEQFF	TGCAGTGCTAGGGGCGGGATCGGGACAGGGGACTACAATGAGCAGTTCTTC
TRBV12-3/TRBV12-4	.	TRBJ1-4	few	CASSSRGGANEKLFF	TGTGCCAGCAGTTCCAGGGGAGGTGCTAATGAAAAACTGTTTTTT
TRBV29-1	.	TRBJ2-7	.	CSVQWRAGRAYEQYF	TGCAGCGTCCAATGGAGGGCGGGAAGGGCCTACGAGCAGTACTTC
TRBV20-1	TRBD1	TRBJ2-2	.	CSARTWDRGKAGELFF	TGCAGTGCTAGGACCTGGGACAGGGGGAAGGCCGGGGAGCTGTTTTTT
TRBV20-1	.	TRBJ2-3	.	CSARDPGWTDTQYF	TGCAGTGCTAGAGATCCAGGATGGACAGATACGCAGTATTTT
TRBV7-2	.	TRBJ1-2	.	CASSPGSLGNGYTF	TGTGCCAGCAGCCCAGGTTCTCTGGGGAATGGCTACACCTTC